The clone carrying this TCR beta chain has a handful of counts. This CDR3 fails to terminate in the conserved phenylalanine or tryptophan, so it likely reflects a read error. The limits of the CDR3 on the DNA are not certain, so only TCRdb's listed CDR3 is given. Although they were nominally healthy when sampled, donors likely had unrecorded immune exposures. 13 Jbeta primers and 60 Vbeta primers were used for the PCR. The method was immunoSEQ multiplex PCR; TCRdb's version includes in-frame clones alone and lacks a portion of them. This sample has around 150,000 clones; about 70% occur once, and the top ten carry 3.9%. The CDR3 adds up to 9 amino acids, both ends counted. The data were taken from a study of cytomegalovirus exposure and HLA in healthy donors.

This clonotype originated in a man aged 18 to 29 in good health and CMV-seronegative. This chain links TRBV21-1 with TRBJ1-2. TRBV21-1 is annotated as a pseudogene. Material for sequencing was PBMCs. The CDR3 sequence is CASSKSPHR.